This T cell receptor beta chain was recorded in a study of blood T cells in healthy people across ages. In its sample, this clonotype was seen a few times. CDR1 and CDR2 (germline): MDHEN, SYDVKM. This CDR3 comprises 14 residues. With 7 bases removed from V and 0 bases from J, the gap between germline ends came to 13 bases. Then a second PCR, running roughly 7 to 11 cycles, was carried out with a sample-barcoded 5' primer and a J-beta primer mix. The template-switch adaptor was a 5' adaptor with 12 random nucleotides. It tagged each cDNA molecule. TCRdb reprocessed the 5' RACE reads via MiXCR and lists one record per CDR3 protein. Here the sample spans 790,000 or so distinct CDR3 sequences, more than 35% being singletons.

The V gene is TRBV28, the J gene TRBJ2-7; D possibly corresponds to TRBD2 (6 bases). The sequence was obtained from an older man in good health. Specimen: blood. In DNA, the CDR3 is TGTGCCAGCATCGGTGCGGGAAACTCCTACGAGCAGTACTTC. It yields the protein CASIGAGNSYEQYF.